This T cell receptor beta chain originates from a study of CD8 T cells in Susac syndrome. This clonotype has a single count. TEMRA cells were enriched by FACS, and CD4+ and CD8+ T cells were negatively isolated. This CDR3 is built from 16 residues. Germline lookup yields CDR1 KGHSH and CDR2 LQKENI. Trimming shortened V by 8 bases and J by 4 bases, and 22 bases separated the two germline ends. Random hexamers primed reverse transcription of about 0.5 to 1 ug RNA. A multiplex approach, immunoSEQ multiplex PCR, amplified TCR beta CDR3 across 54 Vbeta and 13 Jbeta. TCRdb reprocessed the immunoSEQ multiplex PCR reads with MiXCR, giving one entry per CDR3 protein. In the table there are 120,000 or so distinct CDR3 sequences, roughly 95% of which are singletons.

The receptor was isolated from a human donor in good health. Sequenced sample: CD4+ T cells from PBMCs. The chain recombines TRBV18 with TRBJ2-3, with D maybe TRBD2 (6 bases). The CDR3 DNA follows: TGTGCCAGCGGGCGCGGGGCAGACGGTATCCCAGATACGCAGTATTTT. Its translation is CASGRGADGIPDTQYF.